This passage covers 15 T cell receptor beta chains from one sample sequenced in a study of T cell responses to AZD1222 COVID-19 vaccine. Method: immunoSEQ multiplex PCR; TCRdb's copy keeps in-frame clones and lacks some. The sample has under 200,000 clones, about 90% seen once. Sequenced material: peripheral blood, taken on day 0 of MenACWY control vaccination. All receptors derive from an adult in good health.

This chain uses TRBV6-1 with TRBJ1-5, with 9 bases aligning to TRBD1. J gave up 1 base and V 4 bases, and 5 bases lay outside the gene matches. Per the germline V gene, CDR1 is MNHNS and CDR2 is SASEGT. CDR3 length: 16 amino acids. CDR3 loop: CASSGNRGPSNQPQHF. The DNA of the CDR3 is TGTGCCAGCAGTGGCAACAGGGGGCCAAGCAATCAGCCCCAGCATTTT.

This chain links TRBV30 with TRBJ2-6; 7 nucleotides agree with TRBD1. With V trimmed by 3 bases and J by 0 bases, 11 bases remained unmatched. The germline V gene encodes CDR1 GTSNPN and CDR2 SVGIG (reference sequence). CDR3 length: 18 amino acids. CDR3 nucleotides: TGTGCCTGGAGCGCCGGGACAGAATCTAACTCTGGGGCCAACGTCCTGACTTTC. This sequence encodes CAWSAGTESNSGANVLTF.

The chain uses TRBV9 and TRBJ2-3; D is undetermined. The CDR3 runs to 15 residues. V lost 1 base and J 3 bases, leaving 12 bases between the germline ends. The germline V gene encodes CDR1 SGDLS and CDR2 YYNGEE. CDR3 loop: CASSVWLQETDTQYF. CDR3 coding DNA: TGTGCCAGCAGCGTATGGTTGCAGGAAACAGATACGCAGTATTTT.

This clone was counted only a few times. The rearrangement joins TRBV4-3 to TRBJ1-2; perhaps TRBD1 as D (6 bases). From germline, CDR1 is LGHNA and CDR2 YSLEER. With 0 bases removed from V and 7 bases from J, the gap between germline ends came to 9 bases. This CDR3 is built from 13 residues. The CDR3 region has the DNA TGCGCCAGCAGCCAAGATAGGGGGTTTGGCTACACCTTC. This codes for CASSQDRGFGYTF.

The chain recombines TRBV19 with TRBJ2-1; D is ambiguous. Germline V gives CDR1 LNHDA, CDR2 SQIVND (reference sequence). Trimming left V 7 bases short and J 0 bases short, with 10 bases between. The CDR3 has 14 residues. CDR3 sequence: CASTTQSSYNEQFF. Here the CDR3 DNA reads TGTGCCAGTACGACTCAGAGCTCCTACAATGAGCAGTTCTTC.

The chain employs TRBV21-1 and TRBJ2-1; the table's D call, TRBD2, has no DNA check behind it. TRBV21-1 is deemed a pseudogene. This CDR3 has 17 amino acids. The CDR3 protein is CARGGLAGASDVNEQFF. CDR3 bases: TGTGCCAGAGGGGGGCTAGCGGGAGCGAGCGACGTAAATGAGCAGTTCTTC.

The chain employs TRBV30 and TRBJ1-2; the match to TRBD1 covers 7 bases. This CDR3 is 15 amino acids long. Germline CDR1 is GTSNPN and CDR2 is SVGIG (reference sequence). With V trimmed by 1 base and J by 8 bases, 13 bases remained unmatched. For the CDR3, the DNA is TGTGCCTGGAGTGGGGAGGGGGCGCTTAGTACAGGCTACACCTTC. This translates into CAWSGEGALSTGYTF.

The genes are TRBV30 and TRBJ1-3, with D hard to call. CDR3 length: 14 amino acids. Trimming took 5 bases from V and 6 from J, leaving 17 bases between them. Germline V gene data show CDR1 as GTSNPN and CDR2 as SVGIG (reference sequence). The CDR3 DNA reads as TGTGCCTGGCACCTGGACCAGTTTCTAAACACCATATATTTT. Translated, it gives CAWHLDQFLNTIYF.

V usage is TRBV7-2 and J usage is TRBJ2-2; the D is unclear. Trimming stripped 5 bases from V and 8 bases from J, with 9 bases between. The CDR3 spans 12 residues. Germline V gene lookup returns CDR1 SGHTA and CDR2 FQGNSA. The CDR3 DNA follows: TGTGCCAGCAGCCGGGCTGGGGGGGAGCTGTTTTTT. Encoded protein: CASSRAGGELFF.

This rearrangement joins TRBV18 to TRBJ2-6; a possible D gene is TRBD1 (6 bases). The CDR3 contains 16 residues. Germline V lookup: CDR1 KGHSH, CDR2 LQKENI. V lost 1 base and J 1 base, leaving 8 bases between the germline ends. The CDR3 sequence is CASSPRGRSGANVLTF. The CDR3 nucleotides read TGTGCCAGCTCACCACGGGGGCGGTCTGGGGCCAACGTCCTGACTTTC.

The chain recombines TRBV27 with TRBJ2-7; D is perhaps TRBD2 (6 bases). V was pared by 4 bases and J by 0 bases, with 10 bases between. CDR3 length equals 14 residues. Germline values: CDR1 MNHEY, CDR2 SMNVEV (reference sequence). The CDR3 region is CASSSGLSSYEQYF. The CDR3 DNA reads TGTGCCAGCAGTTCGGGACTGAGCTCCTACGAGCAGTACTTC.

V is TRBV7-2 and J is TRBJ2-5; TRBD2 might be the D (6 bases). Per the germline V gene, CDR1 is SGHTA and CDR2 is FQGNSA. The CDR3 spans 15 residues. The V end lost 1 base, the J end lost 3 bases, and 12 bases lay between the germline ends. CDR3 bases: TGTGCCAGCAGCTTAGGGGGGACTCATAAAGAGACCCAGTACTTC. This sequence encodes CASSLGGTHKETQYF.

V is TRBV30 and J is TRBJ2-7; D is uncertain. The CDR3 totals 13 residues. From germline, CDR1 is GTSNPN and CDR2 SVGIG (reference sequence). V lost 3 bases to trimming and J lost 7 bases, with 16 bases between them. DNA of the CDR3: TGTGCCTGGAGCGGACGGGCGGCAGGAGAGCAGTACTTC. Its protein product is CAWSGRAAGEQYF. The full variable domain, rest sourced from reference TRBV30 and TRBJ2-7, is SQTIHQWPATLVQPVGSPLSLECTVEGTSNPNLYWYRQAAGRGLQLLFYSVGIGQISSEVPQNLSASRPQDRQFILSSKKLLLSDSGFYLCAWSGRAAGEQYFGPGTRLTVT.

The chain combines TRBV7-3 with TRBJ2-1; the D is unclear. The CDR3 runs 14 residues. Germline V gives CDR1 SGHTA, CDR2 FQGTGA. The V end was cut by 1 base, the J end by 6 bases, with 10 bases between. The CDR3 nucleotides are TGTGCCAGCAGCTTAAGCGGCAGGCGCAATGAGCAGTTCTTC. It codes for CASSLSGRRNEQFF.

V and J are TRBV4-2 and TRBJ2-1; D gene unclear. From germline, CDR1 is LGHNA and CDR2 YNFKEQ. This CDR3 comprises 15 residues. The V end was cut by 0 bases, the J end by 5 bases, with 11 bases between. CDR3 in amino acids: CASSQDRGTNNEQFF. DNA of the CDR3: TGTGCCAGCAGCCAAGATCGTGGTACCAACAATGAGCAGTTCTTC.